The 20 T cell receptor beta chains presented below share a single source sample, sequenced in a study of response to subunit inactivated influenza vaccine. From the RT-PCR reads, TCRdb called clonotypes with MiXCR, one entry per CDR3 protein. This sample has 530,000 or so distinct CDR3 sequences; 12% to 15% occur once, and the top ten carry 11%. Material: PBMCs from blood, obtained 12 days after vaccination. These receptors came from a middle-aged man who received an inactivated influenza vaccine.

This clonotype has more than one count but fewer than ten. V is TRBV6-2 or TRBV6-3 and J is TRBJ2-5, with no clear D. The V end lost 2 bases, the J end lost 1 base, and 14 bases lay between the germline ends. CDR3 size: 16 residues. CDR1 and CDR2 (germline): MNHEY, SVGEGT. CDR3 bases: TGTGCCAGCAGTTACGATCGCCTAGACATCCAAGAGACCCAGTACTTC. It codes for CASSYDRLDIQETQYF.

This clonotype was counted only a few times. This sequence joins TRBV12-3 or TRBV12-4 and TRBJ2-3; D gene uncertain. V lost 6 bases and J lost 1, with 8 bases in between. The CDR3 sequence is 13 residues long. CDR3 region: CASRNRGTDTQYF. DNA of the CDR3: TGTGCCAGCAGAAACCGGGGCACAGATACGCAGTATTTT.

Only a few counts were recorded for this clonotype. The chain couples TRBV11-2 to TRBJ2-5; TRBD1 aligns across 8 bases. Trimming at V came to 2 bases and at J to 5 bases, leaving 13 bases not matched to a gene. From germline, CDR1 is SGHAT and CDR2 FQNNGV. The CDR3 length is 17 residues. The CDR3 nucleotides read TGTGCCAGCAGCTTATCGACAGGGGCGACAATATCTGAGACCCAGTACTTC. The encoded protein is CASSLSTGATISETQYF.

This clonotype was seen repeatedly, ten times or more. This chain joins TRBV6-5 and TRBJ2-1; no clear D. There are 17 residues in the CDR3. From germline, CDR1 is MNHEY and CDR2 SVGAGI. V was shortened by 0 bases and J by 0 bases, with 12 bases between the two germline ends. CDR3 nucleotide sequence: TGTGCCAGCAGTTACTCTTTCCCCCAGAGCTCCTACAATGAGCAGTTCTTC. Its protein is CASSYSFPQSSYNEQFF.

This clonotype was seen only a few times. The chain's CDR3 is CASSKSAGQGGNQPQHF. The CDR3 DNA sequence: TGTGCCAGCTCTAAAAGTGCGGGACAGGGCGGCAATCAGCCCCAGCATTTT. The chain employs TRBV18 and TRBJ1-5; 9 nucleotides align to TRBD1. Germline CDR1 KGHSH, CDR2 LQKENI. This CDR3 comprises 17 residues. V lost 6 bases, J lost 2 bases, and 11 bases stayed unmatched.

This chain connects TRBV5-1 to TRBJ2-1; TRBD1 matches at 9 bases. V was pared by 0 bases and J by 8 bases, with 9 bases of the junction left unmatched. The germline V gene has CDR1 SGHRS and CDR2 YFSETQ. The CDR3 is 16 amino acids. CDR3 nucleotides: TGCGCCAGCAGCTTGGCAACCGGGACAGGGTTATATGAGCAGTTCTTC. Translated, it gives CASSLATGTGLYEQFF.

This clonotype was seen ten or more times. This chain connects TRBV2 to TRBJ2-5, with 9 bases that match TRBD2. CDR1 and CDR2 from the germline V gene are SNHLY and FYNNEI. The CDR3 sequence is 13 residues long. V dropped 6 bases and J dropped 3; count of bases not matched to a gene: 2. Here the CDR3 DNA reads TGTGCCAGCAGAAGACTAGCGGAAGAGACCCAGTACTTC. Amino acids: CASRRLAEETQYF.

The CDR3 loop is CASSMGLGEQYF. The CDR3 nucleotides read TGTGCCAGCTCAATGGGGTTAGGCGAGCAGTACTTC. V and J are TRBV27 and TRBJ2-7; D not resolved. V was clipped by 8 bases and J by 6 bases, with 14 bases between them. The CDR3 covers 12 residues. Germline V gene sequence: CDR1 MNHEY, CDR2 SMNVEV (reference sequence).

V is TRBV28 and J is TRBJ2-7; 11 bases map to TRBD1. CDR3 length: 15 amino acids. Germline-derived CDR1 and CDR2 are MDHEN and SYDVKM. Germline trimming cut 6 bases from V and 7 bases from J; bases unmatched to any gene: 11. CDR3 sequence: CASRTEGQGDPEQYF. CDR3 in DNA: TGTGCCAGCAGGACAGAGGGACAGGGGGACCCTGAGCAGTACTTC. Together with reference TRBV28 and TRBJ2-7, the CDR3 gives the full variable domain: DVKVTQSSRYLVKRTGEKVFLECVQDMDHENMFWYRQDPGLGLRLIYFSYDVKMKEKGDIPEGYSVSREKKERFSLILESASTNQTSMYLCASRTEGQGDPEQYFGPGTRLTVT.

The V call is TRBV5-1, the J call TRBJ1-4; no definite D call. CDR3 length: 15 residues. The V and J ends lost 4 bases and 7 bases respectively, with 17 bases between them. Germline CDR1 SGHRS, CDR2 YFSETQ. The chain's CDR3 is CASSPETGVREKLFF. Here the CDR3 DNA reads TGCGCCAGCAGCCCCGAGACGGGAGTTCGTGAAAAACTGTTTTTT.

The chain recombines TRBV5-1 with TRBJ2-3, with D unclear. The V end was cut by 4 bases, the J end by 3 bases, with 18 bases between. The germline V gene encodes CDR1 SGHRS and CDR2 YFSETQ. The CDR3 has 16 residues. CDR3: CASSTTGPQNTDTQYF. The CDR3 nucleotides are TGCGCCAGCAGCACCACCGGGCCCCAGAATACAGATACGCAGTATTTT.

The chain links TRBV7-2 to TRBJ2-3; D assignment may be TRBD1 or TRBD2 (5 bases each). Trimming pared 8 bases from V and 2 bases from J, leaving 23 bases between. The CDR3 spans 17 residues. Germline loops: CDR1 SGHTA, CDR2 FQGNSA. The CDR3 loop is CASRNSGPLVLTDTQYF. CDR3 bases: TGTGCCAGCCGAAATTCGGGGCCTCTCGTCCTCACAGATACGCAGTATTTT.

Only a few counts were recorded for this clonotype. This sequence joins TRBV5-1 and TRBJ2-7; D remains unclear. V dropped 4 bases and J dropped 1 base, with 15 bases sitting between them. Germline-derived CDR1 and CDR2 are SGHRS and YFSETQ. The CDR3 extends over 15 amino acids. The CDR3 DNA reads TGCGCCAGCAGCCGGGCCCCAGGTGAATCCTACGAGCAGTACTTC. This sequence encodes CASSRAPGESYEQYF.

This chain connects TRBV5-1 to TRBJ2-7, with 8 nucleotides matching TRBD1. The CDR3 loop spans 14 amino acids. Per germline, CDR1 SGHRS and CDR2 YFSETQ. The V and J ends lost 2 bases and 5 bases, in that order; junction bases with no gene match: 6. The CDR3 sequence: CASSLGQGFHEQYF. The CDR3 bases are TGCGCCAGCAGCTTAGGACAGGGTTTCCACGAGCAGTACTTC.

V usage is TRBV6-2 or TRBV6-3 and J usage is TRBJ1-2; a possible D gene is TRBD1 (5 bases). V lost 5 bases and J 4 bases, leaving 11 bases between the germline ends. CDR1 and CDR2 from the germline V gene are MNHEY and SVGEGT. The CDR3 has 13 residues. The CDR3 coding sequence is TGTGCCAGCAGTGGGGGACCGGTCTATGGCTACACCTTC. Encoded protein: CASSGGPVYGYTF.

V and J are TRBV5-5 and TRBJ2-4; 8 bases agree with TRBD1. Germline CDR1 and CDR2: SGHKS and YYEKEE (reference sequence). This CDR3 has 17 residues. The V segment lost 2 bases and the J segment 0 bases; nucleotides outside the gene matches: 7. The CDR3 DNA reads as TGTGCCAGCAGCTTTTGGACAGGGCAACTAGCCAAAAACATTCAGTACTTC. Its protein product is CASSFWTGQLAKNIQYF.

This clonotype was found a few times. The CDR3 reads CASSLGYGAGANVLTF. In nucleotides, the CDR3 is TGTGCCAGCAGCTTAGGATATGGGGCTGGGGCCAACGTCCTGACTTTC. This chain connects TRBV7-2 to TRBJ2-6, with D uncertain. Germline lookup yields CDR1 SGHTA and CDR2 FQGNSA. CDR3 length equals 16 residues. V was cut by 1 base and J by 2 bases, with 9 bases left in between.

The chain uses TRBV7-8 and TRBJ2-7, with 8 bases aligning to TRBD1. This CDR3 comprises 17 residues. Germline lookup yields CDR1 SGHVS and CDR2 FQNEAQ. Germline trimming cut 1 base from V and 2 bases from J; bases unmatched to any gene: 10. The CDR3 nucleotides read TGTGCCAGCAGCTTAGTAAGTGCGGGGACAGGCCCCTACGAGCAGTACTTC. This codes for CASSLVSAGTGPYEQYF.

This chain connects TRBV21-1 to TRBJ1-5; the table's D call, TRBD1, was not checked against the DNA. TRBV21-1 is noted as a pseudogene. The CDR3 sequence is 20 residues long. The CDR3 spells CASSIPSLVAGLQGNQPQHF. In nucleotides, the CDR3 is TGTGCCAGCAGCATACCTTCCTTGGTGGCAGGGCTCCAGGGGAATCAGCCCCAGCATTTT.

CDR3 region: CSVTVGGRGNEQFF. The CDR3 DNA is TGCAGCGTGACGGTGGGCGGGAGGGGTAATGAGCAGTTCTTC. The chain employs TRBV29-1 and TRBJ2-1; 9 bases fit TRBD2. Germline assignment: CDR1 SQVTM and CDR2 ANQGSEA. V gave up 6 bases and J gave up 7 bases; unmatched junction bases: 10. The CDR3 is 14 amino acids.